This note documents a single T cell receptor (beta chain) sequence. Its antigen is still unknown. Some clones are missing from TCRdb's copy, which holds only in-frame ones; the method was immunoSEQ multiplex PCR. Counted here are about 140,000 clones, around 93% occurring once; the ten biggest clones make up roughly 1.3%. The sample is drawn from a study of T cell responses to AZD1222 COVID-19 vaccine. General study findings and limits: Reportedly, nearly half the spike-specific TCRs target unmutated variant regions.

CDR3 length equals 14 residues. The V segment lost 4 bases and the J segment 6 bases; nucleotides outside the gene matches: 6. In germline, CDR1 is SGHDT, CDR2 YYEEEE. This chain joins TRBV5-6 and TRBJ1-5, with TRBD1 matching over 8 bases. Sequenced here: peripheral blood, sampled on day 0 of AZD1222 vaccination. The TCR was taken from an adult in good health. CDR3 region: CASSEQGARQPQHF. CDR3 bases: TGTGCCAGCAGCGAGCAGGGGGCACGTCAGCCCCAGCATTTT. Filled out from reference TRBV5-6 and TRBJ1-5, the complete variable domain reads DAGVTQSPTHLIKTRGQQVTLRCSPKSGHDTVSWYQQALGQGPQFIFQYYEEEERQRGNFPDRFSGHQFPNYSSELNVNALLLGDSALYLCASSEQGARQPQHFGDGTRLSIL.